The source of this TCR beta chain is a study of blood T cell repertoires in COVID-19. The protocol was immunoSEQ multiplex PCR, while the TCRdb copy is restricted to in-frame clones and leaves out a portion. The top ten clones hold 0.75% to 0.9% of a sample with some 520,000 clones, approximately 92% of them seen once. Enrolment of Seattle patients took place during active infection, and they were followed longitudinally. Trimming shortened V by 3 bases and J by 0 bases, and 11 bases separated the two germline ends. Germline CDR1 reads SEHNR; CDR2 reads FQNEAQ (reference sequence). The CDR3 loop spans 15 amino acids.

This TCR was sampled from a young man with COVID-19, enrolled during active disease. The specimen was peripheral blood. This chain uses TRBV7-9 with TRBJ1-1; D call uncertain. DNA for the CDR3: TGTGCCAGCAGCTTTTACAGAACGATGAACACTGAAGCTTTCTTT. Its translation is CASSFYRTMNTEAFF.